A single sample gave rise to the 6 T cell receptor beta chains below, sequenced in a study of shared clonotypes between healthy human individuals. Sequencing used immunoSEQ multiplex PCR; TCRdb keeps in-frame clones, though not all of them. The sample holds about 1 million clones; 75% to 80% are singletons and the top ten take approximately 0.5%. Sequenced: memory CD4+ T cells from PBMCs. The subset denotes: CD45RA-negative fraction. Every receptor here comes from a man between 18 and 35 years old in good health. Some clones in this sample may be carry-over from other donors' samples.

V and J are TRBV14 and TRBJ2-5, with 14 nucleotides matching TRBD2. This CDR3 comprises 18 residues. Germline V gene lookup returns CDR1 SGHDN and CDR2 FVKESK. V was clipped by 3 bases and J by 4 bases; unmatched bases: 10. CDR3 region: CASSQRPRLAGGGETQYF. The CDR3 DNA reads as TGTGCCAGCAGCCAGCGCCCACGACTAGCGGGAGGGGGAGAGACCCAGTACTTC.

The V gene is TRBV5-8, the J gene TRBJ2-7; a weak D match, TRBD1 (6 bases). CDR3 length equals 14 residues. The germline V and J ends were trimmed by 7 bases and 4 bases, with 18 bases remaining between them. Per germline, CDR1 SGHTS and CDR2 YDEGEE. CDR3 residues: CASFLGAGNYEQYF. As DNA, the CDR3 is TGTGCCAGCTTTTTGGGGGCCGGTAATTACGAGCAGTACTTC.

The chain recombines TRBV11-1 with TRBJ2-1; D perhaps matches TRBD1 (6 bases). V lost 5 bases to trimming and J lost 0 bases, with 14 bases between them. The germline V gene encodes CDR1 SGHAT and CDR2 FQDESV (reference sequence). The length of the CDR3 is 16 residues. The CDR3 sequence: CASSRGGANSYNEQFF. The DNA of the CDR3 is TGTGCCAGCAGCCGTGGGGGCGCAAACTCCTACAATGAGCAGTTCTTC.

The genes are TRBV5-1 and TRBJ2-1; D uncertain. Germline V gene sequence: CDR1 SGHRS, CDR2 YFSETQ. This CDR3 comprises 13 residues. V was clipped by 3 bases and J by 6 bases, with 10 bases between them. The CDR3 loop reads CASSSVNSNEQFF. In nucleotides, the CDR3 is TGCGCCAGCAGCTCCGTTAATAGCAATGAGCAGTTCTTC.

CDR3: CASSLEGALGYGYTF. CDR3 DNA sequence: TGTGCCAGCAGCTTGGAGGGGGCGCTAGGGTATGGCTACACCTTC. The chain employs TRBV7-8 and TRBJ1-2, with TRBD1 matching 7 bases. V trimming: 3 bases; J trimming: 5 bases; junction bases outside the gene matches: 9. The germline V gene has CDR1 SGHVS and CDR2 FQNEAQ. There are 15 residues in the CDR3. Based on the CDR3 plus reference TRBV7-8 and TRBJ1-2, the full variable domain is GAGVSQSPRYKVAKRGQDVALRCDPISGHVSLFWYQQALGQGPEFLTYFQNEAQLDKSGLPSDRFFAERPEGSVSTLKIQRTQQEDSAVYLCASSLEGALGYGYTFGSGTRLTVV.

The DNA of the CDR3 is TGTGCCTGGAGTCGGAGCACTGAAGCTTTCTTT. This encodes CAWSRSTEAFF. The chain employs TRBV30 and TRBJ1-1; D gene unclear. The germline V and J ends were trimmed by 2 bases and 4 bases, with 5 bases remaining between them. Germline V lookup: CDR1 GTSNPN, CDR2 SVGIG (reference sequence). The CDR3 length is 11 residues.